This TCR beta chain emerged from a study of blood T cell repertoires in COVID-19. Study-level information: Sites across the United States, Italy and Spain contributed samples from acute and convalescent COVID-19. T cells, B-cell-depleted T cells, or PBMCs provided the cDNA or gDNA that served as material.

This clone was found a few times. In the original processing: Nucleated cell counts were estimated from reference gene primer amplification. Profiled with immunoSEQ multiplex PCR; TCRdb holds only in-frame clones, not every one. That table supplies the V and J calls and clone size; D and trimming were determined from the DNA. This sample has 150,000 to 200,000 clones; more than 70% occur once, and the top ten carry roughly 10%. The CDR3 has 17 residues. The germline V gene has CDR1 SGHRS and CDR2 YFSETQ. The V gene lost 0 bases and the J gene lost 2 bases, with 14 bases spanning the gap. This TCR came from a woman of 80 years or more with active or convalescent COVID-19. Sequenced sample: peripheral blood. The J gene is TRBJ1-4, the V gene TRBV5-1, with D uncertain. The CDR3 nucleotides read TGCGCCAGCAGCTTGGCGGCGAGCTCCGGGACTAATGAAAAACTGTTTTTT. This codes for CASSLAASSGTNEKLFF.